Listed here are 10 T cell receptor beta chains from one sample, sequenced in a study of early T cells in non-severe SARS-CoV-2 infection. A single record per CDR3 protein comes from TCRdb applying MiXCR to the 5' RACE reads. The sample contains approximately 66,000 distinct CDR3 sequences, about 12% of which appear only once. The sequenced sample was whole blood, obtained at baseline. These receptors all stem from an adult who was a healthcare worker with PCR-confirmed SARS-CoV-2 infection or an uninfected control (not recorded which). The donor label of this sample is uncertain.

The genes are TRBV20-1 and TRBJ1-2, with TRBD1 matching 8 bases. Germline CDR1 reads DFQATT; CDR2 reads SNEGSKA (reference sequence). This CDR3 comprises 15 residues. V lost 7 bases, J lost 4 bases, and 14 bases stayed unmatched. The CDR3 loop reads CSVGAGGVPIYGYTF. The DNA of the CDR3 is TGCAGTGTCGGGGCAGGGGGCGTACCAATCTATGGCTACACCTTC.

This clonotype was seen a handful of times. V gene TRBV6-5 combines with J gene TRBJ1-1; the D is unclear. The CDR3 has 13 residues. Trimming pared 0 bases from V and 1 base from J, leaving 3 bases between. Germline assignment: CDR1 MNHEY and CDR2 SVGAGI. This CDR3 is CASSYSANTEAFF. The CDR3 DNA is TGTGCCAGCAGTTACTCAGCGAACACTGAAGCTTTCTTT.

This clonotype was observed a few times. The V call is TRBV5-1, the J call TRBJ2-5; possibly TRBD1 or TRBD2 for D (5 bases each). Germline loops: CDR1 SGHRS, CDR2 YFSETQ. The length of the CDR3 is 14 residues. Trimming left V 3 bases short and J 2 bases short, with 11 bases between. CDR3 sequence (DNA): TGCGCCAGCAGCTCCGGGACGGTACAAGAGACCCAGTACTTC. Its translation: CASSSGTVQETQYF.

The chain joins TRBV4-1 to TRBJ2-5, with 9 positions matching TRBD1. The V gene end was trimmed by 5 bases and the J gene end by 3 bases; junction bases not matched to a gene: 7. Germline-derived CDR1 and CDR2 are MGHRA and YSYEKL. The CDR3 is made up of 15 amino acids. CDR3 sequence reads: CASSAGGTGKETQYF. The CDR3 DNA is TGCGCCAGCAGCGCAGGCGGGACAGGGAAAGAGACCCAGTACTTC.

This clonotype was counted many times. V gene TRBV4-1 combines with J gene TRBJ1-1, with no clear D. The V and J ends lost 10 bases and 1 base respectively, with 7 bases between them. Germline V gives CDR1 MGHRA, CDR2 YSYEKL. CDR3 length equals 11 residues. The DNA for the CDR3 is TGCGCCACCCGACAGAACACTGAAGCTTTCTTT. Its translation is CATRQNTEAFF.

The V and J genes are TRBV28 and TRBJ1-5; no definite D call. Trimming removed 1 base from V and 4 bases from J, with 5 bases in between. The CDR3 extends over 13 amino acids. Germline-derived CDR1 and CDR2 are MDHEN and SYDVKM. CDR3 loop: CASSLSGNQPQHF. As DNA, the CDR3 is TGTGCCAGCAGTTTATCAGGAAATCAGCCCCAGCATTTT.

There are a few counts of this clonotype. The chain links TRBV19 to TRBJ2-6; D remains ambiguous. The CDR3 consists of 13 residues. Trimming shortened V by 5 bases and J by 0 bases, and 2 bases separated the two germline ends. Germline CDR1 is LNHDA and CDR2 is SQIVND (reference sequence). The CDR3 loop reads CASSPSGANVLTF. In DNA, the CDR3 is TGTGCCAGTAGTCCCTCTGGGGCCAACGTCCTGACTTTC.

This chain joins TRBV2 and TRBJ1-1; weak D call: TRBD1 (6 bases). In germline, CDR1 is SNHLY, CDR2 FYNNEI. CDR3 length: 14 residues. Trimming removed 5 bases at V and 1 base at J, with 11 bases between. The CDR3 DNA is TGTGCCAGCAGTCCACAGGGACGGAACACTGAAGCTTTCTTT. Protein sequence: CASSPQGRNTEAFF.

This clonotype was detected a few times. This chain joins TRBV7-9 and TRBJ2-4; D gene unclear. Between the trimmed V and J ends, which lost 5 bases and 8 bases, there was a span of 10 bases. Germline lookup yields CDR1 SEHNR and CDR2 FQNEAQ (reference sequence). This CDR3 is 12 amino acids long. CDR3 in amino acids: CASSPGSDIQYF. DNA of the CDR3: TGTGCCAGCAGCCCAGGAAGTGACATTCAGTACTTC.

This clonotype showed up just a few times. This sequence joins TRBV6-1 and TRBJ2-1; TRBD1 agrees at 7 bases. CDR3 length: 17 residues. CDR1 MNHNS and CDR2 SASEGT come from the germline V gene. V gave up 2 bases and J gave up 6 bases; unmatched junction bases: 13. CDR3 DNA: TGTGCCAGCAGTGAAATCGGACCCGGGACAGTCCGCAATGAGCAGTTCTTC. Amino acids: CASSEIGPGTVRNEQFF.